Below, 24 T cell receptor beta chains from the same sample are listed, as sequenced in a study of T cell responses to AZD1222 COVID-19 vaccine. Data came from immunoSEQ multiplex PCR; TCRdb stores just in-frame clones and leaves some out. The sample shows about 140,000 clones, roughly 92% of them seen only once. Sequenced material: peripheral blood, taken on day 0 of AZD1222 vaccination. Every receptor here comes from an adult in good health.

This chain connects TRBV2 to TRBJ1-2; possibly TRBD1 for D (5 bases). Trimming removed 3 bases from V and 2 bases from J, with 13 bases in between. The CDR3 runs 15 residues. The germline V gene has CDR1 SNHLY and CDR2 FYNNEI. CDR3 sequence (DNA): TGTGCCAGCAGTGATTCCCAGGGAATAAACTATGGCTACACCTTC. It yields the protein CASSDSQGINYGYTF.

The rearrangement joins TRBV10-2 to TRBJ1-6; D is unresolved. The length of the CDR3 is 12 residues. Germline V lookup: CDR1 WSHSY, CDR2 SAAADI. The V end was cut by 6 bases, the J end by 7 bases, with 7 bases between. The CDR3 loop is CASRENNSPLHF. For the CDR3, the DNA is TGCGCCAGCAGGGAAAACAATTCACCCCTCCACTTT.

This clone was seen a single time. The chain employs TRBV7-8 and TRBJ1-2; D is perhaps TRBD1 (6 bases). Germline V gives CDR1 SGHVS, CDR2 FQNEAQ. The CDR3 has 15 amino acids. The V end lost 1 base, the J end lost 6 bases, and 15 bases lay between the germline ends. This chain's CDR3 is CASSLVSDSSDGYTF. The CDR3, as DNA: TGTGCCAGCAGCTTAGTTTCGGACAGTTCAGATGGCTACACCTTC.

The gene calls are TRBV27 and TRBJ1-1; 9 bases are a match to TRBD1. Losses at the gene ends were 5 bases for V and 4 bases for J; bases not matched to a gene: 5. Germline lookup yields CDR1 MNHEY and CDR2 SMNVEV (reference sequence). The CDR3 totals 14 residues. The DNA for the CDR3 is TGTGCCAGCAGTCACAGGGGGCCGGCCACTGAAGCTTTCTTT. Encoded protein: CASSHRGPATEAFF.

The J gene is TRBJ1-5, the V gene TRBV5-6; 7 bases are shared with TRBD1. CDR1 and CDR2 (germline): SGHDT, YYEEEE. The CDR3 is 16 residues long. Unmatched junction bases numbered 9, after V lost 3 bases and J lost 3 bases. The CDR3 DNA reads TGTGCCAGCAGCTCCGCCCGGGACAGTGCCAATCAGCCCCAGCATTTT. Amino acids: CASSSARDSANQPQHF.

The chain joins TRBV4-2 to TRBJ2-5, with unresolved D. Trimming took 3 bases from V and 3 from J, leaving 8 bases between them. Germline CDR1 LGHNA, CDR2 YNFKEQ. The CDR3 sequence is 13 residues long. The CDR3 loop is CASSQGRKETQYF. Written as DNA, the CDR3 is TGTGCCAGCAGCCAGGGTAGGAAAGAGACCCAGTACTTC.

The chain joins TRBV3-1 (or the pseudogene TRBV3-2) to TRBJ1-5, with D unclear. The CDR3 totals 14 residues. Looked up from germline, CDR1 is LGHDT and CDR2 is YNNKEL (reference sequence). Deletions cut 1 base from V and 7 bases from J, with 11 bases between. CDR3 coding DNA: TGTGCCAGCAGCCAAGGCAGGCCAGCCCAGCCCCAGCATTTT. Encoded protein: CASSQGRPAQPQHF.

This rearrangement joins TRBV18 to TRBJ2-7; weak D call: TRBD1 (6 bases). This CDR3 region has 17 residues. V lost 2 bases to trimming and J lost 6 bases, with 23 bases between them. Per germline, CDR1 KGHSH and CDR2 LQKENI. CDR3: CASSPGPGAGSLAEQYF. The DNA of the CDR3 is TGTGCCAGCTCACCAGGTCCAGGGGCAGGGAGCCTGGCCGAGCAGTACTTC.

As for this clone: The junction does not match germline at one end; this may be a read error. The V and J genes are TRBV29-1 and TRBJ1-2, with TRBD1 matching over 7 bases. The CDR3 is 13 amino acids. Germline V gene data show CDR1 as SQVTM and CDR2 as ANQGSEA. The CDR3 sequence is CSVESGTAYGYAF. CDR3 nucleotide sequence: TGCAGCGTTGAGTCCGGGACAGCCTATGGCTACGCCTTC.

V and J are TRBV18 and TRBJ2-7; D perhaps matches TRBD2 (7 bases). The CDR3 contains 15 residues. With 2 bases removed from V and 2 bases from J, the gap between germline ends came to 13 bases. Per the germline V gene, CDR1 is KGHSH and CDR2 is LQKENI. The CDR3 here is CASSPFGGLTYEQYF. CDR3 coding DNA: TGTGCCAGCTCACCATTCGGGGGGCTCACCTACGAGCAGTACTTC. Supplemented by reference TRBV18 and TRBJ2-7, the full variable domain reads NAGVMQNPRHLVRRRGQEARLRCSPMKGHSHVYWYRQLPEEGLKFMVYLQKENIIDESGMPKERFSAEFPKEGPSILRIQQVVRGDSAAYFCASSPFGGLTYEQYFGPGTRLTVT.

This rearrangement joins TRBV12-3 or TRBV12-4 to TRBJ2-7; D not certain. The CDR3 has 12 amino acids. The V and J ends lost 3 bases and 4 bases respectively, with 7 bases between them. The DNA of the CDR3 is TGTGCCAGCAGTTTTGTAGCTTACGAGCAGTACTTC. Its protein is CASSFVAYEQYF.

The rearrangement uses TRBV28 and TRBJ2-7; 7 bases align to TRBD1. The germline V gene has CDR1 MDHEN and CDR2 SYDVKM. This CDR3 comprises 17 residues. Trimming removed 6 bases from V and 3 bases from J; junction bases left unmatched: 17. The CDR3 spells CASSQPSPGQTFYEQYF. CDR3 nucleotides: TGTGCCAGCAGCCAACCTTCACCGGGACAGACCTTCTACGAGCAGTACTTC.

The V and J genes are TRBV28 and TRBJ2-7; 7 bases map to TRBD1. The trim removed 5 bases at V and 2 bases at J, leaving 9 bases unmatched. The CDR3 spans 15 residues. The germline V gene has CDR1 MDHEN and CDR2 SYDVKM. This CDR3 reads CASSPQTGTAYEQYF. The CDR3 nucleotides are TGTGCCAGCAGTCCCCAGACAGGGACGGCCTACGAGCAGTACTTC.

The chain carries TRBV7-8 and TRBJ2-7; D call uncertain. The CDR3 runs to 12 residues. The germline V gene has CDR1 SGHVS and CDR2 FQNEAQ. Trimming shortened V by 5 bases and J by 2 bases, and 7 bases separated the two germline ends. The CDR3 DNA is TGTGCCAGCAGCCCCTCAGCCTACGAGCAGTACTTC. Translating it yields CASSPSAYEQYF.

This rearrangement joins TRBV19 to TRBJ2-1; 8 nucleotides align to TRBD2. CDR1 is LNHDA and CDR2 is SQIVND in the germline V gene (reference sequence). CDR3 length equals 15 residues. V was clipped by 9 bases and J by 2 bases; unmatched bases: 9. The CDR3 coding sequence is TGTGCCAGCCGATTTAGCGGGACGACCTACAATGAGCAGTTCTTC. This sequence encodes CASRFSGTTYNEQFF.

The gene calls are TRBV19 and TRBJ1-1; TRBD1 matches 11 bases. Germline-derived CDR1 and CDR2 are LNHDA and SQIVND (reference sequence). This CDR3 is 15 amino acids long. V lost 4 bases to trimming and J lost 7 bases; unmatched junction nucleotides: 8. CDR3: CASSTRTGGAFEAFF. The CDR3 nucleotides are TGTGCCAGTAGTACACGGACAGGGGGCGCTTTTGAAGCTTTCTTT.

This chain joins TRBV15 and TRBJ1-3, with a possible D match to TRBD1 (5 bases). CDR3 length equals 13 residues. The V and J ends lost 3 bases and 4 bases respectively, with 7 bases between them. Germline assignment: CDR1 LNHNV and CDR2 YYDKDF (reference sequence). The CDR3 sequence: CATSSYRGNTIYF. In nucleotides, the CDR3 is TGTGCCACCAGCAGTTACAGGGGAAACACCATATATTTT.

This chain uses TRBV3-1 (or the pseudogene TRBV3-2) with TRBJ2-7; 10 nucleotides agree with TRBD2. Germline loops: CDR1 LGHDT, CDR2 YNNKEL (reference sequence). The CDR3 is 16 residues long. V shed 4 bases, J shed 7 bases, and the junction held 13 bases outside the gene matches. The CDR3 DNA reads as TGTGCCAGCAGCCCTTATAGCGGGAGGTGGTGGGAAGAGCAGTACTTC. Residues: CASSPYSGRWWEEQYF.

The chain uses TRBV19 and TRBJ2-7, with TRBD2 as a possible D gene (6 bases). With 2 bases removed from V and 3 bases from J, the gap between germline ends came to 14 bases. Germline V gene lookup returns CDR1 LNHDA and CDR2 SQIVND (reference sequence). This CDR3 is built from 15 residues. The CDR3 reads CASSILLQAGYEQYF. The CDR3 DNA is TGTGCCAGTAGTATATTGTTGCAAGCGGGCTACGAGCAGTACTTC.

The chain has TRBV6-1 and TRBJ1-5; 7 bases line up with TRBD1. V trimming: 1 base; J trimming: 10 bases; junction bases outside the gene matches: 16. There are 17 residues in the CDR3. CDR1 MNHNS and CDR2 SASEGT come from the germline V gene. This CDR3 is CASSEVGGGGSPFPQHF. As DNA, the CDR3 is TGTGCCAGCAGTGAAGTTGGAGGGGGCGGATCCCCGTTCCCCCAGCATTTT.

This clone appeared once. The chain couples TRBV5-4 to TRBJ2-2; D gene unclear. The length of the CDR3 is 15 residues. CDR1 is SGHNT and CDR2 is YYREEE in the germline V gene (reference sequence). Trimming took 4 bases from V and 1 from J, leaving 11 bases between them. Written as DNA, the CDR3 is TGTGCCAGCAGCCGAAAGGAAGTGAACACCGGGGAGCTGTTTTTT. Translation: CASSRKEVNTGELFF.

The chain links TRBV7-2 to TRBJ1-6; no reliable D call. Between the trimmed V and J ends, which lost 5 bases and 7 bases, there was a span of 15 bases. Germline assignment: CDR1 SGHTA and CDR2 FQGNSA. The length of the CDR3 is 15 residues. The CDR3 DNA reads TGTGCCAGCAGCCTCAGGACCCGAGGGAATTCACCCCTCCACTTT. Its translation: CASSLRTRGNSPLHF.

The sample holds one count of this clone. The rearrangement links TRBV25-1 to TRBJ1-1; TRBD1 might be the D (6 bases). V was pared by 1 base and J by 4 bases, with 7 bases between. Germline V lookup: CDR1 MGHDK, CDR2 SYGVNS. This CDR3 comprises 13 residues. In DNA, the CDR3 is TGTGCCAGCAGTGAATGGGGGGCCACTGAAGCTTTCTTT. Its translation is CASSEWGATEAFF.

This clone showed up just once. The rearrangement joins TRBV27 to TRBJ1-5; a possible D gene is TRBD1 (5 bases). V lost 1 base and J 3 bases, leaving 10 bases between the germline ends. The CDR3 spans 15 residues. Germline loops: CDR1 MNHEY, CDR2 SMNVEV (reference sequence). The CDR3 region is CASSLYIGANQPQHF. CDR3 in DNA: TGTGCCAGCAGTTTATATATAGGGGCCAATCAGCCCCAGCATTTT.